A selection of T cell receptor beta chains follows, all from one sample in a study of post-analysis software for immune sequencing data. MiXCR, run by TCRdb on the PCR reads, gives a single entry per CDR3 protein. Among hundreds of thousands of distinct CDR3 sequences listed, around 27% were seen once. Sequencing was performed on blood. The source of these receptors is a girl aged 10-17 years with multiple sclerosis. Each CDR3 is given with its conserved first and last residue. The order of the fields is V gene, J gene, clone size, D gene, CDR3 protein, CDR3 DNA. The D gene is left open where the match is weak. Expanded clones are given a class, and other clones once, few, many or no size at all.

v_call: TRBV5-1
j_call: TRBJ1-1
clone_size: few
d_call: TRBD1
cdr3_aa: CASSSGLGQPNTEAFF
cdr3_nt: TGCGCCAGCAGCTCCGGATTGGGACAGCCTAACACTGAAGCTTTCTTT

v_call: TRBV7-9
j_call: TRBJ1-5
clone_size: many
d_call: TRBD1
cdr3_aa: CASSLTGSNQPQHF
cdr3_nt: TGTGCCAGCAGTTTGACAGGGTCCAATCAGCCCCAGCATTTT

v_call: TRBV18
j_call: TRBJ1-1
clone_size: few
d_call: -
cdr3_aa: CASSPPGLRNTEAFF
cdr3_nt: TGTGCCAGCTCACCACCGGGACTCAGGAACACTGAAGCTTTCTTT

v_call: TRBV10-3
j_call: TRBJ1-1
clone_size: few
d_call: -
cdr3_aa: CAISDLGWDTEAFF
cdr3_nt: TGTGCCATCAGTGACTTAGGGTGGGACACTGAAGCTTTCTTT

v_call: TRBV15
j_call: TRBJ2-1
clone_size: -
d_call: -
cdr3_aa: CATSRGRESYNEQFF
cdr3_nt: TGTGCCACCAGCAGAGGACGGGAGTCCTACAATGAGCAGTTCTTC

v_call: TRBV7-2
j_call: TRBJ1-2
clone_size: -
d_call: TRBD1
cdr3_aa: CASSLDIQGAEGYTF
cdr3_nt: TGTGCCAGCAGCTTAGACATACAGGGGGCGGAAGGCTACACCTTC

v_call: TRBV6-6
j_call: TRBJ2-1
clone_size: -
d_call: -
cdr3_aa: CASSYGRGHYNEQFF
cdr3_nt: TGTGCCAGCAGTTACGGGAGGGGACACTACAATGAGCAGTTCTTC

v_call: TRBV7-9
j_call: TRBJ2-3
clone_size: few
d_call: -
cdr3_aa: CATCRGRGGDTQYF
cdr3_nt: TGTGCCACCTGCCGAGGTCGAGGGGGAGATACGCAGTATTTT

v_call: TRBV5-1
j_call: TRBJ2-5
clone_size: few
d_call: -
cdr3_aa: CASSPGAAAQETQYF
cdr3_nt: TGCGCCAGCAGCCCGGGGGCCGCGGCCCAAGAGACCCAGTACTTC

v_call: TRBV5-1
j_call: TRBJ2-1
clone_size: -
d_call: -
cdr3_aa: CASSLGGHERFF
cdr3_nt: TGCGCCAGCAGCCTTGGGGGTCATGAGCGGTTCTTC

v_call: TRBV7-9
j_call: TRBJ2-1
clone_size: -
d_call: TRBD2
cdr3_aa: CASSSKTSLAGADEQFF
cdr3_nt: TGTGCCAGCAGCTCAAAGACTTCACTAGCGGGAGCCGATGAGCAGTTCTTC

v_call: TRBV27
j_call: TRBJ2-1
clone_size: -
d_call: TRBD2
cdr3_aa: CASSSSGLAACNEQFF
cdr3_nt: TGTGCCAGCAGTTCATCAGGACTAGCGGCCTGCAATGAGCAGTTCTTC

v_call: TRBV20-1
j_call: TRBJ2-7
clone_size: many
d_call: TRBD1
cdr3_aa: CSADDPGQKSYEQYF
cdr3_nt: TGCAGTGCTGACGATCCGGGACAGAAATCCTACGAGCAGTACTTC

v_call: TRBV5-8
j_call: TRBJ2-1
clone_size: -
d_call: TRBD2
cdr3_aa: CASSSGLALYNEQFF
cdr3_nt: TGTGCCAGCAGCTCTGGACTAGCGTTATACAATGAGCAGTTCTTC

v_call: TRBV29-1
j_call: TRBJ2-1
clone_size: many
d_call: -
cdr3_aa: CSVPSGPGLQFF
cdr3_nt: TGCAGCGTTCCATCCGGACCCGGCCTCCAGTTCTTC

v_call: TRBV10-3
j_call: TRBJ2-1
clone_size: few
d_call: -
cdr3_aa: CAISESTPPLWHEQFF
cdr3_nt: TGTGCCATCAGTGAGTCGACTCCCCCGCTATGGCATGAGCAGTTCTTC

v_call: TRBV20-1
j_call: TRBJ2-1
clone_size: few
d_call: TRBD2
cdr3_aa: CSARSDSGDSYNEQFF
cdr3_nt: TGCAGTGCTAGATCAGATAGCGGGGACTCCTACAATGAGCAGTTCTTC

v_call: TRBV14
j_call: TRBJ2-1
clone_size: many
d_call: -
cdr3_aa: CASSQDLRGEQFF
cdr3_nt: TGTGCCAGCAGCCAAGATTTACGGGGTGAGCAGTTCTTC

v_call: TRBV28
j_call: TRBJ2-3
clone_size: few
d_call: TRBD2
cdr3_aa: CASSVLAGATDTQYF
cdr3_nt: TGTGCCAGCAGTGTACTCGCGGGAGCCACAGATACGCAGTATTTT

v_call: TRBV6-5
j_call: TRBJ2-5
clone_size: -
d_call: TRBD1
cdr3_aa: CAGSNRDSVKETQYF
cdr3_nt: TGTGCCGGCAGTAACCGGGACAGCGTAAAAGAGACCCAGTACTTC

v_call: TRBV4-1
j_call: TRBJ1-2
clone_size: -
d_call: -
cdr3_aa: CASSQDTRGYGYTF
cdr3_nt: TGCGCCAGCAGCCAAGATACCAGGGGCTATGGCTACACCTTC

v_call: TRBV4-3
j_call: TRBJ2-3
clone_size: once
d_call: -
cdr3_aa: CASSREGTMGGHTQYF
cdr3_nt: TGCGCCAGCAGCCGAGAGGGGACGATGGGGGGGCATACGCAGTATTTT

v_call: TRBV6-1
j_call: TRBJ2-4
clone_size: few
d_call: -
cdr3_aa: CASSEGLLGRAKNIQYF
cdr3_nt: TGTGCCAGCAGTGAAGGTCTCTTGGGACGAGCCAAAAACATTCAGTACTTC

v_call: TRBV6-5
j_call: TRBJ2-1
clone_size: -
d_call: -
cdr3_aa: CASGGSSQGRRTKQFF
cdr3_nt: TGTGCCAGCGGAGGGAGTTCGCAGGGGCGTCGAACTAAGCAGTTCTTC

v_call: TRBV10-3
j_call: TRBJ1-1
clone_size: -
d_call: TRBD1
cdr3_aa: CAIRGQTGNTEAFF
cdr3_nt: TGTGCCATCAGGGGACAGACAGGGAACACTGAAGCTTTCTTT

v_call: TRBV6-5
j_call: TRBJ1-2
clone_size: many
d_call: TRBD1
cdr3_aa: CASRPTGRFGYTF
cdr3_nt: TGTGCCAGCAGACCGACAGGGAGGTTTGGCTACACCTTC

v_call: TRBV6-5
j_call: TRBJ1-1
clone_size: -
d_call: TRBD1
cdr3_aa: CASSYGTGLNTEAFF
cdr3_nt: TGTGCCAGCAGTTACGGGACAGGATTGAACACTGAAGCTTTCTTT

v_call: TRBV6-2/TRBV6-3
j_call: TRBJ1-5
clone_size: few
d_call: TRBD1
cdr3_aa: CASSYPMGQGVNQPQHF
cdr3_nt: TGTGCCAGCAGTTACCCGATGGGACAGGGCGTAAATCAGCCCCAGCATTTT

v_call: TRBV28
j_call: TRBJ1-1
clone_size: -
d_call: -
cdr3_aa: CATWTGTMNTEAFF
cdr3_nt: TGTGCCACTTGGACGGGGACCATGAACACTGAAGCTTTCTTT

v_call: TRBV7-2
j_call: TRBJ2-1
clone_size: few
d_call: -
cdr3_aa: CASSPRGGAGYNEQFF
cdr3_nt: TGTGCCAGCAGCCCTAGAGGGGGGGCTGGCTACAATGAGCAGTTCTTC

v_call: TRBV20-1
j_call: TRBJ2-1
clone_size: few
d_call: -
cdr3_aa: CSAKGTRTYNEQFF
cdr3_nt: TGCAGTGCGAAGGGGACCAGAACCTACAATGAGCAGTTCTTC